Given below is one T cell receptor beta chain in context. Its matching antigen is unknown. Deletions cut 9 bases from V and 2 bases from J, with 14 bases between. This CDR3 is 15 amino acids long. CDR1 is LNHDA, CDR2 SQIVND, per germline (reference sequence). This specimen comes from a study of T cell responses to AZD1222 COVID-19 vaccine. General observations from the study: Increases in Spike-specific TCR breadth and depth were seen after two AZD1222 doses.

TCRdb's copy holds only in-frame clones and misses some; the assay was immunoSEQ multiplex PCR. The repertoire holds approximately 100,000 clones, with about 90% as singletons. The V gene is TRBV19, the J gene TRBJ2-6, with no clear D. The sequence derives from an adult who received the AZD1222 COVID-19 vaccine. The sample consisted of peripheral blood, taken 28 days after the second AZD1222 dose. CDR3 sequence reads: CASDSVGTGANVLTF. In nucleotides, the CDR3 is TGTGCCAGCGACTCCGTGGGAACTGGGGCCAACGTCCTGACTTTC.